This TCR beta chain stems from a study of T cell responses to AZD1222 COVID-19 vaccine. Per germline, CDR1 KGHSH and CDR2 LQKENI. V shed 3 bases and J shed 8 bases, with 13 bases lying between them. The CDR3 is 14 amino acids. Produced via immunoSEQ multiplex PCR; TCRdb's table is partial and in-frame only. The sample has roughly 97,000 clones; 89% are singletons. The sample here was peripheral blood, taken on day 0 of AZD1222 vaccination. This TCR was recovered from an adult in good health. The gene calls are TRBV18 and TRBJ1-4, with a tentative D call TRBD1 (5 bases). CDR3 in amino acids: CASSPGRGPEKLFF. The CDR3 nucleotides are TGTGCCAGCTCACCGGGACGAGGGCCCGAAAAACTGTTTTTT. Using reference TRBV18 and TRBJ1-4 for the parts outside the CDR3, the full variable domain is NAGVMQNPRHLVRRRGQEARLRCSPMKGHSHVYWYRQLPEEGLKFMVYLQKENIIDESGMPKERFSAEFPKEGPSILRIQQVVRGDSAAYFCASSPGRGPEKLFFGSGTQLSVL.